The subject of this entry is one TCR beta chain. Its antigen is not identified. The sample belongs to a study of blood T cells in healthy people across ages. Peripheral blood was drawn, around 9.3 milliliters per donor. V lost 4 bases to trimming and J lost 3 bases; unmatched junction nucleotides: 3. The CDR3 length is 16 residues. Germline V gene lookup returns CDR1 LNHDA and CDR2 SQIVND (reference sequence). A J-beta primer mix and a sample-barcoded 5' primer were used in a second PCR of roughly 6 to 11 cycles. Using its own MiXCR run on the 5' RACE reads, TCRdb lists one record per CDR3 protein. Of about 1.6 million distinct CDR3 sequences listed, roughly 32% were seen once; the top ten hold approximately 10%. Study results and limitations: Per million T cells, TCR beta diversity dropped about linearly as age rose. Naive T cell percentage showed a strong correlation with the diversity of TCR beta.

The chain joins TRBV19 to TRBJ2-1; TRBD2 matches 13 bases. This receptor was identified in a woman aged 30 to 39 in good health. The source material was blood. The CDR3 region has the DNA TGTGCCAGTAGTACCGGACTAGCGGGGGTCTACAATGAGCAGTTCTTC. It yields the protein CASSTGLAGVYNEQFF. Filled out from reference TRBV19 and TRBJ2-1, the complete variable domain reads DGGITQSPKYLFRKEGQNVTLSCEQNLNHDAMYWYRQDPGQGLRLIYYSQIVNDFQKGDIAEGYSVSREKKESFPLTVTSAQKNPTAFYLCASSTGLAGVYNEQFFGPGTRLTVL.